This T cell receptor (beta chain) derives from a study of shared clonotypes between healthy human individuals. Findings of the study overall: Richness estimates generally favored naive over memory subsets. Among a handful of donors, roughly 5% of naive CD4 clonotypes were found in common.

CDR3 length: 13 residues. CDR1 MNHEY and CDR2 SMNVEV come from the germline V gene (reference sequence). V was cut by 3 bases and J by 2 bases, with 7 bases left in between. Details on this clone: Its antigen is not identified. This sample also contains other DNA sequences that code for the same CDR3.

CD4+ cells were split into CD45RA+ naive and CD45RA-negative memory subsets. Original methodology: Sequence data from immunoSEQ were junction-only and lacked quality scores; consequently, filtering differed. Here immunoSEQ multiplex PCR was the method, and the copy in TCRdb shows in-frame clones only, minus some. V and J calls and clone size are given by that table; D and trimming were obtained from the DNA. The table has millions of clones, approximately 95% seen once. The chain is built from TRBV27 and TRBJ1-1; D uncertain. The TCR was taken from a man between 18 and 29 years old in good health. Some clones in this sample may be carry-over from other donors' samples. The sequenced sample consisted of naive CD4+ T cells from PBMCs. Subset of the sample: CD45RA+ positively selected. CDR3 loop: CASSFKGNTEAFF. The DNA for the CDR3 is TGTGCCAGCAGTTTTAAAGGAAACACTGAAGCTTTCTTT.